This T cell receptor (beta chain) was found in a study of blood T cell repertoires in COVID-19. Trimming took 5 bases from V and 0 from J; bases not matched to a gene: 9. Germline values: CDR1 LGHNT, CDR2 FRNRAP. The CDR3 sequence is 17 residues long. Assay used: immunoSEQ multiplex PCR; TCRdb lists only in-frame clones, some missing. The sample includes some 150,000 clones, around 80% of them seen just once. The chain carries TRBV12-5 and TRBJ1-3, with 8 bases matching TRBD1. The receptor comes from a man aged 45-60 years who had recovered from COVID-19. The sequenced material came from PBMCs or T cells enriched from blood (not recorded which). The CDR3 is CASGTGQGSVSGNTIYF. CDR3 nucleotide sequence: TGTGCTAGTGGTACCGGACAGGGCTCCGTCTCTGGAAACACCATATATTTT. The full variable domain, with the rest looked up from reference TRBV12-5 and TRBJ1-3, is DARVTQTPRHKVTEMGQEVTMRCQPILGHNTVFWYRQTMMQGLELLAYFRNRAPLDDSGMPKDRFSAEMPDATLATLKIQPSEPRDSAVYFCASGTGQGSVSGNTIYFGEGSWLTVV.